The present T cell receptor (beta chain) was sequenced within a study of cytomegalovirus exposure and HLA in healthy donors. General study results and limits: A later analysis revealed that TCR association rates differed between HLA loci, peaking at DRB1 and bottoming out at HLA-C. The authors listed some 160 TCR beta chains as cytomegalovirus-associated. In an earlier analysis, in 540 or so donors, most V segments appeared productive either ~90% or ~30% of the time.

From germline, CDR1 is MRHNA and CDR2 SNTAGT. V dropped 4 bases and J dropped 4 bases, with 13 bases sitting between them. The CDR3 length is 14 residues. Primers for the PCR totalled 60 Vbeta and 13 Jbeta. TCRdb's copy holds only in-frame clones and misses some; the assay was immunoSEQ multiplex PCR. Altogether about 110,000 clones are present, about 85% being singletons, with the ten largest covering around 2.1%. This clone has only a few counts. The antigen is undetermined. Although they were nominally healthy when sampled, donors likely had unrecorded immune exposures. This sequence joins TRBV6-4 and TRBJ1-2; D is ambiguous. This clonotype was obtained from a man between 25 and 39 years old in good health and CMV-seronegative. The specimen was PBMCs. CDR3 in DNA: TGTGCCAGCAGTGCGACGGAGGTTGGCTATGGCTACACCTTC. This translates into CASSATEVGYGYTF.